The 29 T cell receptor beta chains listed next were all sequenced from one sample in a study of identical twins (dated by TCRdb to the mid-2010s). Libraries were built with 5' RACE. The sequencer listed for this sample is Illumina HiSeq 2000. TCRdb reprocessing: public reads trimmed at Q25 with fastp, clones called with MiXCR, in-frame beta chains kept. Merged by CDR3 protein, the rows form single entries marked with the most common genes and DNA. A total of approximately 1.8 million distinct CDR3 sequences appear in this sample, less than 40% of them only once. The ten top clones hold approximately 0.25% of the sample. Sequenced: cord blood. The receptor set was obtained from a newborn girl in good health.

The chain couples TRBV20-1 to TRBJ2-3; D might be TRBD1 or TRBD2, each matching 5 bases. The germline V and J ends were trimmed by 3 bases and 2 bases, with 21 bases remaining between them. The germline V gene encodes CDR1 DFQATT and CDR2 SNEGSKA (reference sequence). The CDR3 is 17 amino acids. The CDR3 loop reads CSARGVGRVISTDTQYF. CDR3 DNA sequence: TGCAGTGCTAGGGGGGTGGGGCGGGTGATTTCCACAGATACGCAGTATTTT.

This clonotype has just a few counts. The gene calls are TRBV9 and TRBJ2-3, with 14 positions matching TRBD2. This CDR3 spans 17 amino acids. Germline V gives CDR1 SGDLS, CDR2 YYNGEE. V dropped 0 bases and J dropped 4; count of bases not matched to a gene: 4. The CDR3 nucleotides read TGTGCCAGCAGCGTAGGGGGACTAGCGGGAGCTGCAGATACGCAGTATTTT. It codes for CASSVGGLAGAADTQYF.

The rearrangement joins TRBV7-6 to TRBJ2-7; 7 bases agree with TRBD2. The V gene's germline CDR1 is SGHVS and CDR2 FNYEAQ. Trimming removed 1 base from V and 0 bases from J; junction bases left unmatched: 9. The CDR3 contains 17 residues. Here the CDR3 DNA reads TGTGCCAGCAGCTTAGGGGCCGGGAGGCCTAGCTCCTACGAGCAGTACTTC. Its protein is CASSLGAGRPSSYEQYF.

A word on this clonotype: Its ends do not fully match the called genes, so a read error is possible. The chain is built from TRBV20-1 and TRBJ1-2; no reliable D call. The CDR3 has 14 residues. Germline assignment: CDR1 DFQATT and CDR2 SNEGSKA (reference sequence). CDR3 amino acids: CSDRYMTANYGYTF. The CDR3 coding sequence is TGCAGTGATAGATATATGACGGCTAACTATGGCTACACCTTC.

This clonotype was counted only a few times. The chain couples TRBV28 to TRBJ2-3; 12 bases line up with TRBD2. Germline V gene lookup returns CDR1 MDHEN and CDR2 SYDVKM. The junction had 5 bases not matched to a gene; V was cut back by 3 bases and J by 4 bases. The CDR3 is 16 amino acids. In DNA form, the CDR3 reads TGTGCCAGCAGTTTTGCTAGCGGGAGGGCCCCAGATACGCAGTATTTT. It codes for CASSFASGRAPDTQYF. The full variable domain, completed using reference TRBV28 and TRBJ2-3, is DVKVTQSSRYLVKRTGEKVFLECVQDMDHENMFWYRQDPGLGLRLIYFSYDVKMKEKGDIPEGYSVSREKKERFSLILESASTNQTSMYLCASSFASGRAPDTQYFGPGTRLTVL.

The chain recombines TRBV11-2 with TRBJ2-3; D gene unclear. Germline assignment: CDR1 SGHAT and CDR2 FQNNGV. The CDR3 sequence is 16 residues long. Trimming left V 6 bases short and J 4 bases short, with 20 bases between. Here the CDR3 reads CASRGVPSPVPDTQYF. In nucleotides, the CDR3 is TGTGCCAGCAGGGGCGTACCCAGCCCCGTCCCAGATACGCAGTATTTT.

The chain is built from TRBV7-2 and TRBJ2-1; tentatively, D is TRBD1 or TRBD2 (5 bases each). The V end was cut by 1 base, the J end by 2 bases, with 15 bases between. The germline CDR1 and CDR2 sequences are SGHTA and FQGNSA. This CDR3 is built from 17 residues. CDR3 residues: CASSLVRGAVTYNEQFF. CDR3 nucleotide sequence: TGTGCCAGCAGCTTAGTTCGAGGGGCCGTCACCTACAATGAGCAGTTCTTC.

The chain recombines TRBV6-5 with TRBJ1-5; no clear D. This CDR3 spans 12 amino acids. CDR1 is MNHEY, CDR2 SVGAGI, per germline. The V end was cut by 2 bases, the J end by 3 bases, with 2 bases between. The CDR3 sequence: CASSYLNQPQHF. The CDR3 region has the DNA TGTGCCAGCAGTTACCTCAATCAGCCCCAGCATTTT.

This clonotype has just a few counts. The genes are TRBV4-2 and TRBJ2-3; 9 bases match TRBD2. Germline CDR1 reads LGHNA; CDR2 reads YNFKEQ. V lost 1 base, J lost 3 bases, and 8 bases stayed unmatched. The CDR3 sequence is 17 residues long. In DNA form, the CDR3 reads TGTGCCAGCAGCCAAGGAGGCGGGAGGGCCGTGACAGATACGCAGTATTTT. It codes for CASSQGGGRAVTDTQYF.

The gene calls are TRBV9 and TRBJ1-1; D not resolved. Trimming took 0 bases from V and 1 from J, leaving 16 bases between them. The length of the CDR3 is 17 residues. Per germline, CDR1 SGDLS and CDR2 YYNGEE. CDR3 sequence reads: CASSVGDSSSQNTEAFF. The CDR3, as DNA: TGTGCCAGCAGCGTAGGAGACTCCTCGAGTCAGAACACTGAAGCTTTCTTT.

The chain combines TRBV25-1 with TRBJ2-7, with 9 bases fitting TRBD1. Trimming at V came to 4 bases and at J to 5 bases, leaving 6 bases not matched to a gene. This CDR3 comprises 14 residues. CDR1 is MGHDK, CDR2 SYGVNS, per germline. The CDR3 is CASSVDRGSDEQYF. The CDR3 nucleotides read TGTGCCAGCAGTGTCGACAGGGGGAGCGACGAGCAGTACTTC.

This clonotype was counted a few times. V and J are TRBV7-9 and TRBJ2-5; tentatively, D is TRBD1 or TRBD2 (6 bases each). Deletions cut 2 bases from V and 3 bases from J, with 19 bases between. CDR1 is SEHNR, CDR2 FQNEAQ, per germline (reference sequence). CDR3 length: 17 amino acids. The chain's CDR3 is CASSLRSEGGLKETQYF. In nucleotides, the CDR3 is TGTGCCAGCAGCTTAAGGTCTGAGGGGGGCCTTAAAGAGACCCAGTACTTC.

This rearrangement joins TRBV12-3 or TRBV12-4 to TRBJ2-7; D is uncertain. The V end was cut by 8 bases, the J end by 3 bases, with 14 bases between. CDR3 length equals 13 residues. The CDR3 reads CASRRTESYEQYF. The CDR3 DNA reads as TGTGCCAGCCGTAGGACCGAGAGCTACGAGCAGTACTTC.

The sample holds a few counts of this clonotype. The chain recombines TRBV6-6 with TRBJ1-3; a weak D match, TRBD1 (6 bases). Looked up from germline, CDR1 is MNHNY and CDR2 is SVGAGI (reference sequence). The ends were cut back, 5 bases at V and 0 bases at J, with 8 bases in the middle. The CDR3 length is 14 residues. CDR3 residues: CASSDRSSGNTIYF. The CDR3 DNA follows: TGTGCCAGCAGTGACAGGAGCTCTGGAAACACCATATATTTT.

This clonotype was seen only a few times. The V gene is TRBV20-1, the J gene TRBJ2-4, with 12 bases matching TRBD2. The DNA end is a closer match to TRBJ2-7, so the J assignment may be wrong. This CDR3 region has 13 residues. From germline, CDR1 is DFQATT and CDR2 SNEGSKA (reference sequence). The DNA of the CDR3 is TGCAGTTCTACCTCTAGCGGGGGGGCCGAGCAGTACTTC. Protein product: CSSTSSGGAEQYF.

The genes are TRBV20-1 and TRBJ2-3, with 7 positions matching TRBD1. The germline V gene encodes CDR1 DFQATT and CDR2 SNEGSKA (reference sequence). The CDR3 loop spans 18 amino acids. The V and J ends lost 0 bases and 2 bases, in that order; junction bases with no gene match: 14. CDR3 amino acids: CSARDPVEDRWFTDTQYF. CDR3 DNA: TGCAGTGCTAGAGATCCGGTCGAGGACAGGTGGTTCACAGATACGCAGTATTTT.

This clonotype came up a few times. The genes are TRBV20-1 and TRBJ1-5; D not certain. Trimming took 0 bases from V and 0 from J, leaving 6 bases between them. CDR3 length: 14 amino acids. CDR1 DFQATT and CDR2 SNEGSKA come from the germline V gene (reference sequence). CDR3 amino acids: CSAREAYSNQPQHF. CDR3 bases: TGCAGTGCTAGAGAGGCCTATAGCAATCAGCCCCAGCATTTT.

The chain combines TRBV11-2 with TRBJ1-4, with a possible D match to TRBD1 (5 bases). Trimming stripped 6 bases from V and 4 bases from J, with 24 bases between. The CDR3 has 18 residues. The germline V gene encodes CDR1 SGHAT and CDR2 FQNNGV. CDR3 sequence (DNA): TGTGCCAGCAGAAACCGCCAGGGTAGGGGACCTTTTAATGAAAAACTGTTTTTT. Its translation is CASRNRQGRGPFNEKLFF.

The rearrangement uses TRBV6-6 and TRBJ2-5; maybe TRBD1 (6 bases). The germline V gene encodes CDR1 MNHNY and CDR2 SVGAGI (reference sequence). V was shortened by 2 bases and J by 3 bases, with 7 bases between the two germline ends. The CDR3 is 13 amino acids. CDR3 coding DNA: TGTGCCAGCAGTTACGGGACAAAAGAGACCCAGTACTTC. Protein: CASSYGTKETQYF.

This sequence joins TRBV7-2 and TRBJ1-5; 7 positions agree with TRBD1. The germline V gene encodes CDR1 SGHTA and CDR2 FQGNSA. The V and J ends lost 5 bases and 11 bases, in that order; junction bases with no gene match: 12. CDR3 length: 14 amino acids. The CDR3 DNA follows: TGTGCCAGCAGCCCATCGGACAGGTTCAAGACCCAGCATTTT. It encodes CASSPSDRFKTQHF.

In nucleotides, the CDR3 is TGTGCCAGCAGTTACTTCAGAACAGGGGGGGCTGAAAAACTGTTTTTT. Translated: CASSYFRTGGAEKLFF. The V call is TRBV6-6, the J call TRBJ1-4; 8 positions agree with TRBD1. The V gene end was trimmed by 1 base and the J gene end by 7 bases; junction bases not matched to a gene: 8. The CDR3 length is 16 residues. Germline V gene lookup returns CDR1 MNHNY and CDR2 SVGAGI (reference sequence).

The J gene is TRBJ2-5, the V gene TRBV10-2; TRBD2 aligns across 9 bases. Germline-derived CDR1 and CDR2 are WSHSY and SAAADI. CDR3 size: 15 residues. Unmatched junction bases numbered 3, after V lost 0 bases and J lost 4 bases. The CDR3 coding sequence is TGCGCCAGCAGTGAGTCGACTAGCGGTCTAGAGACCCAGTACTTC. Its protein product is CASSESTSGLETQYF.

This clonotype was counted only a few times. The genes are TRBV28 and TRBJ1-5, with TRBD1 matching 8 bases. Trimming cost V 1 base and J 6 bases; bases outside gene matches: 5. This CDR3 region has 15 residues. CDR1 MDHEN and CDR2 SYDVKM come from the germline V gene. The CDR3 is CASSLFTGGLQPQHF. In DNA, the CDR3 is TGTGCCAGCAGTTTATTTACAGGGGGGCTTCAGCCCCAGCATTTT.

This chain uses TRBV7-2 with TRBJ1-1, with TRBD1 as a possible D gene (5 bases). This CDR3 has 13 residues. Germline assignment: CDR1 SGHTA and CDR2 FQGNSA. The V gene lost 3 bases and the J gene lost 6 bases, with 11 bases spanning the gap. The CDR3 coding sequence is TGTGCCAGCAGCTTTTCAGGGAGCGCTGAAGCTTTCTTT. Encoded protein: CASSFSGSAEAFF.

The chain joins TRBV20-1 to TRBJ2-1; perhaps TRBD2 as D (7 bases). The V gene's germline CDR1 is DFQATT and CDR2 SNEGSKA (reference sequence). V dropped 3 bases and J dropped 7 bases, with 19 bases sitting between them. The CDR3 consists of 15 residues. In DNA, the CDR3 is TGCAGTGCTAGCCCCCTGGGGGGGGGCATAAATGAGCAGTTCTTC. Translation: CSASPLGGGINEQFF.

This clonotype has just a few counts. The CDR3: CASSPTERGHSYNEQFF. CDR3 nucleotide sequence: TGCGCCAGCAGCCCAACTGAGCGGGGGCACTCCTACAATGAGCAGTTCTTC. The gene calls are TRBV5-1 and TRBJ2-1; 8 positions agree with TRBD2. This CDR3 region has 17 residues. V was pared by 4 bases and J by 0 bases, with 9 bases of the junction left unmatched. Germline CDR1 is SGHRS and CDR2 is YFSETQ.

This clonotype was recorded at least ten times. DNA of the CDR3: TGTGCCAGCAGACCCGACGGTTCCTACGAGCAGTACTTC. It yields the protein CASRPDGSYEQYF. The chain uses TRBV12-3 or TRBV12-4 and TRBJ2-7; D not certain. The CDR3 extends over 13 amino acids. The germline V and J ends were trimmed by 6 bases and 1 base, with 10 bases remaining between them.

A few counts support this clonotype. This chain uses TRBV24-1 with TRBJ2-5, with D unresolved. Looked up from germline, CDR1 is KGHDR and CDR2 is SFDVKD. This CDR3 spans 12 amino acids. V was pared by 6 bases and J by 0 bases, with 4 bases between. DNA of the CDR3: TGTGCCACCAGTAACAACCAAGAGACCCAGTACTTC. Translation gives CATSNNQETQYF.

The table lists this clonotype with a count of one. A read error may produce the germline difference seen at one junction end. The CDR3 here is CSASKNYGCTF. The CDR3 DNA reads TGCAGTGCTAGTAAAAACTATGGCTGCACCTTC. The J gene is TRBJ1-2, the V gene TRBV20-1, with D uncertain. Per germline, CDR1 DFQATT and CDR2 SNEGSKA (reference sequence). The CDR3 has 11 amino acids.